The clone carrying this T cell receptor (beta chain) showed up just once. The antigen remains undetermined. This specimen belongs to a study of early T cells in non-severe SARS-CoV-2 infection. In TCRdb, the 5' RACE reads were re-called with MiXCR into one record per CDR3 protein. The sample records 70,000 to 90,000 distinct CDR3 sequences, around 14% being singletons. The CDR3 extends over 11 amino acids. Germline V CDR1 and CDR2: MDHEN, SYDVKM. Trimming left V 4 bases short and J 9 bases short, with 7 bases between. General study findings and limits: VDJdb-based matching was biased toward anti-spike CD8 responses and missed private and CD4 specificities.

The receptor was isolated from an adult who was a healthcare worker with PCR-confirmed SARS-CoV-2 infection or an uninfected control (not recorded which). This sequence joins TRBV28 and TRBJ2-1; no reliable D call. Material for sequencing was whole blood. The CDR3 DNA follows: TGTGCCAGCAGTTGGTCCCGTGAGCAGTTCTTC. Protein sequence: CASSWSREQFF. The whole variable domain, remainder taken from reference TRBV28 and TRBJ2-1, is DVKVTQSSRYLVKRTGEKVFLECVQDMDHENMFWYRQDPGLGLRLIYFSYDVKMKEKGDIPEGYSVSREKKERFSLILESASTNQTSMYLCASSWSREQFFGPGTRLTVL.